The TCR beta chain described here comes from a study of blood T cell repertoires in COVID-19. The overall study: Acute-phase and convalescent COVID-19 samples originated in the United States, Italy and Spain. In each case, the material was cDNA or gDNA derived from T cells, B-cell-depleted T cells, or PBMCs.

This clone was detected only a few times. Germline CDR1 SNHLY, CDR2 FYNNEI. This CDR3 region has 15 residues. V shed 2 bases, J shed 4 bases, and the junction held 7 bases outside the gene matches. In the original analysis: The authors estimated nucleated cell counts from reference gene primer amplification. The protocol was immunoSEQ multiplex PCR, while the TCRdb copy is restricted to in-frame clones and leaves out a portion. The DNA was the basis for D and trimming; V, J and clone size are from that table. In the table there are under 200,000 clones, around three quarters of which are singletons. The V gene is TRBV2, the J gene TRBJ2-7; 8 bases agree with TRBD1. The clonotype originates from a man in his 60s with acute or convalescent COVID-19. Sequencing input: peripheral blood. CDR3 in amino acids: CASSERAGGLYEQYF. In DNA form, the CDR3 reads TGTGCCAGCAGTGAAAGGGCAGGGGGCTTGTACGAGCAGTACTTC.